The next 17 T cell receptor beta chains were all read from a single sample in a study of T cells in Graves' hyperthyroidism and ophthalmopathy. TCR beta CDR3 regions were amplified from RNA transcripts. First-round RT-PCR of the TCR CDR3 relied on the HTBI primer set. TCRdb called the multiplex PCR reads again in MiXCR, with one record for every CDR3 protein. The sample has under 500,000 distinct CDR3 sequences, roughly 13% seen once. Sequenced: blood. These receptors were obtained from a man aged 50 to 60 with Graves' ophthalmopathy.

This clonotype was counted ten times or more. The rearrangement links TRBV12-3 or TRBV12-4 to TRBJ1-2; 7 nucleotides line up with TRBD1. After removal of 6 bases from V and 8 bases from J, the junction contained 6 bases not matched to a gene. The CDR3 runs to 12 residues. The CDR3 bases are TGTGCCAGCAGCCGATGGGACAGCGGCTACACCTTC. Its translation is CASSRWDSGYTF.

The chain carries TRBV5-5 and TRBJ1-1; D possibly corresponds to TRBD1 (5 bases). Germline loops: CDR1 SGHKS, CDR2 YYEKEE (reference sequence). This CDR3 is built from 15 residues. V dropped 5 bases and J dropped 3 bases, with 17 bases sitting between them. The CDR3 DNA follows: TGTGCCAGCAGACTCGGACGGCAAGGGGACACTGAAGCTTTCTTT. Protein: CASRLGRQGDTEAFF.

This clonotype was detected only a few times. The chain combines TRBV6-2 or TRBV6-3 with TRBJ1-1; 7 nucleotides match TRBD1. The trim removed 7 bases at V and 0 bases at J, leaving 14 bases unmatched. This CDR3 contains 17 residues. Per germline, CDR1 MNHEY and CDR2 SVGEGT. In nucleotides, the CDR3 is TGTGCCAGCAATCTTGTTCTGACAGGGCTCATGAACACTGAAGCTTTCTTT. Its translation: CASNLVLTGLMNTEAFF.

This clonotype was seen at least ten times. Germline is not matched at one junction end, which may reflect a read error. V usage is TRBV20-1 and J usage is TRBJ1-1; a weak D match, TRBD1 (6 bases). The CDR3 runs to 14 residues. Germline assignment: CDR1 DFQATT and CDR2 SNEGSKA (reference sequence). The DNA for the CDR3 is TGCAGTGCTAGAGATCCAACAGGGAACACTGGAGCTTTCTTT. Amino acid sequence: CSARDPTGNTGAFF.

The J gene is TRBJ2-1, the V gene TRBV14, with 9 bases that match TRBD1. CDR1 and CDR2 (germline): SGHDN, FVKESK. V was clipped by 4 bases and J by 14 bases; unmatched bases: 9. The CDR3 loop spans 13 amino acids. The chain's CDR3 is CASSLETGGSKFF. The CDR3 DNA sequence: TGTGCCAGCAGCCTAGAGACAGGGGGAAGTAAGTTCTTC.

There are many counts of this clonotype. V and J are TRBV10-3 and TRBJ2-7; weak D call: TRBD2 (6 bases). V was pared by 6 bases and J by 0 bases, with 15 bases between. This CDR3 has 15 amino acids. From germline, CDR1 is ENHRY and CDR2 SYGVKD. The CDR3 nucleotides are TGTGCCATCAGCGGGGGTGAGAGGGGCTCCTACGAGCAGTACTTC. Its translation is CAISGGERGSYEQYF.

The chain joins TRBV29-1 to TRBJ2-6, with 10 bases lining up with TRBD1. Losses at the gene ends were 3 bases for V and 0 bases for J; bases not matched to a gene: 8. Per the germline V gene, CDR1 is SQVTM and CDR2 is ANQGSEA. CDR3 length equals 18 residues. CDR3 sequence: CSVEGRQGANSGANVLTF. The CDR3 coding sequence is TGCAGCGTTGAGGGACGACAGGGGGCGAACTCTGGGGCCAACGTCCTGACTTTC.

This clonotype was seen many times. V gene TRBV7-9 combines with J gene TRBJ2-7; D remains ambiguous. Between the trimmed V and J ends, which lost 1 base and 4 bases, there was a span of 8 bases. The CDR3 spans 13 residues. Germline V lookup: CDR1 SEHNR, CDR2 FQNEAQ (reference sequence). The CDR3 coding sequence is TGTGCCAGCAGCTTAGATCACGGGTACGAGCAGTACTTC. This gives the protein CASSLDHGYEQYF.

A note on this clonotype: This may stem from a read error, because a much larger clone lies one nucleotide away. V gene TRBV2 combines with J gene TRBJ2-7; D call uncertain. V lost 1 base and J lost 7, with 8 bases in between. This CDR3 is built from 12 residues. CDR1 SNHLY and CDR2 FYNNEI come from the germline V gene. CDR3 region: CASSEESNEQYF. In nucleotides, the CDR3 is TGTGCCAGCAGTGAAGAAAGCAATGAGCAGTACTTC.

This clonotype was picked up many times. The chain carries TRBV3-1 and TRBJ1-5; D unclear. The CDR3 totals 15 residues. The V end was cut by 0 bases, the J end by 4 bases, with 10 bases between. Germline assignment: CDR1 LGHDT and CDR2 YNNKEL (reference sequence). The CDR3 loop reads CASSQDSLGNQPQHF. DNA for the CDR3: TGTGCCAGCAGCCAAGATTCTCTGGGAAATCAGCCCCAGCATTTT.

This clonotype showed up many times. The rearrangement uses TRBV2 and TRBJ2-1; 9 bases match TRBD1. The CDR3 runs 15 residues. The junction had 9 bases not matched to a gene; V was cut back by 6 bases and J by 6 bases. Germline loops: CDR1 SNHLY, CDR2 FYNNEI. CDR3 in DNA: TGTGCCAGCAGGGTGGCGACAGGGGGAGGCAATGAGCAGTTCTTC. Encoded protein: CASRVATGGGNEQFF.

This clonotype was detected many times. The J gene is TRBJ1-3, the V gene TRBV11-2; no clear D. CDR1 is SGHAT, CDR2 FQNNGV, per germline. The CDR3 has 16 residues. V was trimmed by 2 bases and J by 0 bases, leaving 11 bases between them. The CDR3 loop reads CASSLHEGFSGNTIYF. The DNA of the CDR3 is TGTGCCAGCAGCTTACACGAGGGCTTCTCTGGAAACACCATATATTTT. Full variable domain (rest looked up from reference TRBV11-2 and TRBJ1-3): EAGVAQSPRYKIIEKRQSVAFWCNPISGHATLYWYQQILGQGPKLLIQFQNNGVVDDSQLPKDRFSAERLKGVDSTLKIQPAKLEDSAVYLCASSLHEGFSGNTIYFGEGSWLTVV.

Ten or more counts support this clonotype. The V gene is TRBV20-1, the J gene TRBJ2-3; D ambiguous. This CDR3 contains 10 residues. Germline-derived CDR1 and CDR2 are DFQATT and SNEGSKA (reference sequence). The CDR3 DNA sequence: TGCAGGGTTGTAGGGGATACGCAGTATTTT. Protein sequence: CRVVGDTQYF.

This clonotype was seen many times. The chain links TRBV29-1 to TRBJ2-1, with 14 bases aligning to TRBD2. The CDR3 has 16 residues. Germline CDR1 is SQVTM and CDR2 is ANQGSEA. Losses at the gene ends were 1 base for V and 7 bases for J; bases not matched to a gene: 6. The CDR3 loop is CSVEGTSGRFENEQFF. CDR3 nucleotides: TGCAGCGTTGAAGGGACTAGCGGGAGGTTTGAAAATGAGCAGTTCTTC.

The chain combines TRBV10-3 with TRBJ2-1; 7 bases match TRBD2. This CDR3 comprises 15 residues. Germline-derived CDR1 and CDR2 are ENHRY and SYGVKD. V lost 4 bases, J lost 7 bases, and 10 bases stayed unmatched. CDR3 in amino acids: CAISGGLAVKNEQFF. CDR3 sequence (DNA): TGTGCCATCAGTGGGGGCCTAGCGGTTAAAAATGAGCAGTTCTTC.

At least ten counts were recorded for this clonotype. The CDR3 nucleotides are TGCAGTGCTAGAGATTTTGCTAGCGGAGCCCTTTACAATGAGCAGTTCTTC. Amino acids: CSARDFASGALYNEQFF. The chain carries TRBV20-1 and TRBJ2-1; 7 bases are shared with TRBD2. V lost 0 bases, J lost 4 bases, and 12 bases stayed unmatched. Looked up from germline, CDR1 is DFQATT and CDR2 is SNEGSKA (reference sequence). The CDR3 has 17 amino acids.

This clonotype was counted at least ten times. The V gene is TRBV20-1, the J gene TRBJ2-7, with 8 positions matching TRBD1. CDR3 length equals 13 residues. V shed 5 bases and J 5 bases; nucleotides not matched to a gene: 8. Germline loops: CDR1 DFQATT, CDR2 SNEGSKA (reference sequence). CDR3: CSAPRTGQDEQYF. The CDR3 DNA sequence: TGCAGTGCTCCCCGGACAGGGCAGGACGAGCAGTACTTC.